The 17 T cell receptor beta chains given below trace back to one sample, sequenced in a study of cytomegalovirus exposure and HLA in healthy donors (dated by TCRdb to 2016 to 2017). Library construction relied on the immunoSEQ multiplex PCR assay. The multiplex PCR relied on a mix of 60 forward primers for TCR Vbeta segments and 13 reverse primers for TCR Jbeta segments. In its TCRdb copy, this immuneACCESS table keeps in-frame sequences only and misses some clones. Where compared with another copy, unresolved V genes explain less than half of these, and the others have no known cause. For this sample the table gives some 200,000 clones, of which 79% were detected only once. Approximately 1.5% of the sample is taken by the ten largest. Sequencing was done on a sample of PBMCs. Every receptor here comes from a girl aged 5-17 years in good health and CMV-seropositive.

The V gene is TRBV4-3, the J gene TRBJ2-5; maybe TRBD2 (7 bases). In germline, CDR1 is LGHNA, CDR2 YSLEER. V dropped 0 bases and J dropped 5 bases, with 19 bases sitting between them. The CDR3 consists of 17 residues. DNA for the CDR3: TGCGCCAGCAGCCAAGATTGGGGGGGCTGGGTAGGGGAGACCCAGTACTTC. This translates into CASSQDWGGWVGETQYF.

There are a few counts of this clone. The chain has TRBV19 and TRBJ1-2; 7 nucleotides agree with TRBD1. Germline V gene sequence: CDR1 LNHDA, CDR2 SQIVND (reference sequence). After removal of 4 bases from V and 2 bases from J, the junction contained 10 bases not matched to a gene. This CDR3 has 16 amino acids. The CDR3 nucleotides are TGTGCCAGTAGTAGGCCTAACAGGGGCGAAAACTATGGCTACACCTTC. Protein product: CASSRPNRGENYGYTF.

CDR3 in DNA: TGTGCCAGCATCCGGACAGGGGGGGTCAATGAGCAGTTCTTC. Its translation: CASIRTGGVNEQFF. This chain connects TRBV6-1 to TRBJ2-1; 10 bases line up with TRBD1. With V trimmed by 7 bases and J by 6 bases, 6 bases remained unmatched. Germline-derived CDR1 and CDR2 are MNHNS and SASEGT. CDR3 length: 14 amino acids.

The DNA of the CDR3 is TGTGCCAGCAGCTTTGACAGGCTTCTGGCTTTCTTT. It is translated as CASSFDRLLAFF. The chain employs TRBV11-2 and TRBJ1-1, with a possible D match to TRBD1 (6 bases). The germline V and J ends were trimmed by 3 bases and 11 bases, with 13 bases remaining between them. The CDR3 runs to 12 residues. CDR1 and CDR2 (germline): SGHAT, FQNNGV.

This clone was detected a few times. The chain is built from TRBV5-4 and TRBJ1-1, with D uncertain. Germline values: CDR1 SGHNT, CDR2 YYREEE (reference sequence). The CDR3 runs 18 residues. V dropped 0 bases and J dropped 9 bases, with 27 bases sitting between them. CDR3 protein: CASSLVGGAGVTREKAFF. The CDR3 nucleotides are TGTGCCAGCAGCTTGGTCGGTGGAGCCGGCGTCACGCGGGAAAAAGCTTTCTTT.

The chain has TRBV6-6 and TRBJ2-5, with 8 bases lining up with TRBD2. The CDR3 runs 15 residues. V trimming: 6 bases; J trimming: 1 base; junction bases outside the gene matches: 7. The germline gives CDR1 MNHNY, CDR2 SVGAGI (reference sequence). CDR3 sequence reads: CASSQGGGPQETQYF. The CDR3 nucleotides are TGTGCCAGCAGCCAAGGCGGGGGGCCCCAAGAGACCCAGTACTTC.

Here the CDR3 reads CASSGRTGGAEGQFF. The CDR3 coding sequence is TGTGCCAGCAGTGGGAGGACAGGGGGCGCGGAAGGGCAGTTCTTC. This rearrangement joins TRBV7-2 to TRBJ2-1, with 11 nucleotides matching TRBD1. The CDR3 is made up of 15 amino acids. V was pared by 6 bases and J by 12 bases, with 13 bases of the junction left unmatched. Germline CDR1 is SGHTA and CDR2 is FQGNSA.

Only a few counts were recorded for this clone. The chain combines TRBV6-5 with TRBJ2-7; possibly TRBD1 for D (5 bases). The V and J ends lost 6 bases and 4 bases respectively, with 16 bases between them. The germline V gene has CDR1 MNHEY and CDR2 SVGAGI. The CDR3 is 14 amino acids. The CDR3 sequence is CASSRDSRLYEQYF. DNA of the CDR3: TGTGCCAGCAGCCGTGACAGCAGGCTTTACGAGCAGTACTTC.

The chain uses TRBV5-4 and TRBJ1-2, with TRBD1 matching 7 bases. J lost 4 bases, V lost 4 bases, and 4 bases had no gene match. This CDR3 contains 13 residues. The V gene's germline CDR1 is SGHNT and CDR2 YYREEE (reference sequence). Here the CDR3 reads CASSRWDSYGYTF. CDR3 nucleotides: TGTGCCAGCAGCCGATGGGACAGCTATGGCTACACCTTC.

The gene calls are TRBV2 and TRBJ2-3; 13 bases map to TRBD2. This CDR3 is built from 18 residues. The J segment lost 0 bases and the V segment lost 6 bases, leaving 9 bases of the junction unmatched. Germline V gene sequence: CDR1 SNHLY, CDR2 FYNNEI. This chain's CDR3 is CASSPGLAGDTSTDTQYF. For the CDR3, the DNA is TGTGCCAGCAGCCCCGGACTAGCGGGGGATACTAGCACAGATACGCAGTATTTT.

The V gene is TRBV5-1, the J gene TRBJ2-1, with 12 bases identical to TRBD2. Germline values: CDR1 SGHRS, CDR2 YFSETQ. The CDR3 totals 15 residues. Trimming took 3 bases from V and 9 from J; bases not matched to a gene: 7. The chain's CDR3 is CASSSGLAGSGEQFF. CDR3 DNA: TGCGCCAGCAGCTCCGGACTAGCGGGGAGTGGTGAGCAGTTCTTC.

CDR3 DNA: TGTGCCAACTCCGGGACAGGGTACAATGAGCAGTTCTTC. Protein sequence: CANSGTGYNEQFF. V is TRBV10-3 and J is TRBJ2-1; 9 bases map to TRBD1. V lost 10 bases to trimming and J lost 4 bases; unmatched junction nucleotides: 5. The length of the CDR3 is 13 residues. Germline assignment: CDR1 ENHRY and CDR2 SYGVKD.

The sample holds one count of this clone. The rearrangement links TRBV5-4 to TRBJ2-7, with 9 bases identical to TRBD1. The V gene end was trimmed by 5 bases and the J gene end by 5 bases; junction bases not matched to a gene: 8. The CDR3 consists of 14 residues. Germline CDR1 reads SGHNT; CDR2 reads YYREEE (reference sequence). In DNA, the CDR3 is TGTGCCAGCAGAGCTATGGGACAGGGCGACGAGCAGTACTTC. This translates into CASRAMGQGDEQYF. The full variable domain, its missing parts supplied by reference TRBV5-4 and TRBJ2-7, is ETGVTQSPTHLIKTRGQQVTLRCSSQSGHNTVSWYQQALGQGPQFIFQYYREEENGRGNFPPRFSGLQFPNYSSELNVNALELDDSALYLCASRAMGQGDEQYFGPGTRLTVT.

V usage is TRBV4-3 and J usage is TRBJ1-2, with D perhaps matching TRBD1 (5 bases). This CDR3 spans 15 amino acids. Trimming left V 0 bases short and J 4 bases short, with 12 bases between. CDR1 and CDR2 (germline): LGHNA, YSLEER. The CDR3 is CASSQDQGVLYGYTF. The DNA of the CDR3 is TGCGCCAGCAGCCAAGATCAGGGCGTACTCTATGGCTACACCTTC.

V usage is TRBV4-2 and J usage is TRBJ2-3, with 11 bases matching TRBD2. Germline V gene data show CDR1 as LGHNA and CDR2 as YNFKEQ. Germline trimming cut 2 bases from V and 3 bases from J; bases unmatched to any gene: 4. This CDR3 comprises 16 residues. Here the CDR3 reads CASSQQPSGGTDTQYF. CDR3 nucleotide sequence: TGTGCCAGCAGCCAACAGCCTAGCGGGGGGACAGATACGCAGTATTTT.

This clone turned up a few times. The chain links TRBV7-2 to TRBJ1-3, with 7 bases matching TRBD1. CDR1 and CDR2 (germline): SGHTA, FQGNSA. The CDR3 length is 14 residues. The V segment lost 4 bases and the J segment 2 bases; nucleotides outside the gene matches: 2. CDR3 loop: CASSSQGAGNTIYF. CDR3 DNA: TGTGCCAGCAGCTCGCAGGGGGCTGGAAACACCATATATTTT.

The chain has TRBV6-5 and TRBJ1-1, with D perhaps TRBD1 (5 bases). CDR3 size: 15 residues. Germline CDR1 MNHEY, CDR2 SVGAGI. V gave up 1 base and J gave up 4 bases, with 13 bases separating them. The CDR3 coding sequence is TGTGCCAGCAGTTACTTGGACCGGGGGGGCACTGAAGCTTTCTTT. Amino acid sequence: CASSYLDRGGTEAFF.